This T cell receptor (beta chain) appears in the sequencing data of a study of T-cell memory formation after mild COVID-19. Study-level findings and limits: CD4/CD8 balance characterized clones contracting day 15 to 85, and CD4+ skew characterized later expanders. The CD4+ clones that contracted clustered mainly within CM and EM, and the CD8+ clones concentrated in EMRA.

MiXCR, applied by TCRdb to the 5' RACE reads, yields one record per CDR3 protein. The sample includes tens of thousands of distinct CDR3 sequences, 11% of them seen just once. To note about this clonotype: No antigen is known for it.

V lost 0 bases and J 8 bases, leaving 13 bases between the germline ends. The CDR3 loop spans 15 amino acids. The germline V gene has CDR1 MNHEY and CDR2 SVGAGI. Specimen: PBMCs or a T cell subset sorted from them (not recorded which). The receptor was isolated from a young man who had mild COVID-19 (a few samples of this study predate the infection). Cell type and time point are not known. The chain employs TRBV6-5 and TRBJ1-4; no clear D gene. The CDR3 nucleotides read TGTGCCAGCAGTTACTCGGGCCATGAAGGGGAAAAACTGTTTTTT. Translation gives CASSYSGHEGEKLFF.